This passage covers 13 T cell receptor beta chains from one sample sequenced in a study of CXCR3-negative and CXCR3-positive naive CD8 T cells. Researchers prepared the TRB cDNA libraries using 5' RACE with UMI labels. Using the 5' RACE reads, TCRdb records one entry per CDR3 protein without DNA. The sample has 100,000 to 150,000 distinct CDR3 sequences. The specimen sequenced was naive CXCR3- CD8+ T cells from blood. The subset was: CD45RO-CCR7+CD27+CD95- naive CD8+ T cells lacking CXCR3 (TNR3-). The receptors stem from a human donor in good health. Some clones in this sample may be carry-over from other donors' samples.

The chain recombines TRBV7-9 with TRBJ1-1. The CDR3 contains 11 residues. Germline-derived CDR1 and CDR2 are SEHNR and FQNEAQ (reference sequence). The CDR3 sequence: CASSLSGEAFF.

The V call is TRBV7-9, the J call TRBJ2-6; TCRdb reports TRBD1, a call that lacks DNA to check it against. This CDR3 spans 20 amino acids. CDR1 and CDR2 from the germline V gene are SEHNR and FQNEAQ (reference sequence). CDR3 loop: CASSSLGQGVFGSGANVLTF.

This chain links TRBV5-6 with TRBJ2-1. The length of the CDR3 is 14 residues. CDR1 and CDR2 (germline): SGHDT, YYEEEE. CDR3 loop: CASSFVRMGNEQFF.

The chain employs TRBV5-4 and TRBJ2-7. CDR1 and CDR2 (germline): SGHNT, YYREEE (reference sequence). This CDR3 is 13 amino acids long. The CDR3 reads CASSLSGDYEQYF.

CDR3 amino acids: CASSVAGTANTEAFF. The chain employs TRBV7-3 and TRBJ1-1; TCRdb's D gene call, TRBD1, goes unchecked for lack of DNA. CDR1 SGHTA and CDR2 FQGTGA come from the germline V gene. The CDR3 covers 15 residues.

The CDR3 sequence is CASSLTNYEQYF. The rearrangement uses TRBV12-3 or TRBV12-4 and TRBJ2-7. The CDR3 runs 12 residues.

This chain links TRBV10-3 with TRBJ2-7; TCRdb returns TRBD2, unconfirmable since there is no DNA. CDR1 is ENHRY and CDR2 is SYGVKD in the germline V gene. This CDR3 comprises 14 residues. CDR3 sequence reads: CAISAAGGPYEQYF.

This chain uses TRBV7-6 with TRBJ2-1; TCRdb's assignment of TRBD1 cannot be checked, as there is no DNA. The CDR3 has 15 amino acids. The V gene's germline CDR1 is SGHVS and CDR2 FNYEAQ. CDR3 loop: CAISPWKGLGDEQFF.

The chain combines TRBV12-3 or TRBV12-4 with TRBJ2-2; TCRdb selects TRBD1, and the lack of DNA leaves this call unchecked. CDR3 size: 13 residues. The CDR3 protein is CASSDRNTGELFF.

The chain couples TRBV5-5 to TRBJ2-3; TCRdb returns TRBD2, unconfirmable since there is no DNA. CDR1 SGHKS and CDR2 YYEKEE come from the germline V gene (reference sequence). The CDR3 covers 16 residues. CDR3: CASSPLTSGLTDTQYF.

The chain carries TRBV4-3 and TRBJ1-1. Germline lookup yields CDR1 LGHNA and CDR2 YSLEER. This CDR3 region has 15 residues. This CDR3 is CASSQDQRGWTEAFF.

CDR3 protein: CASTFSSGSSYNEQFF. The chain couples TRBV19 to TRBJ2-1; TCRdb calls TRBD2, which cannot be checked without DNA. Germline values: CDR1 LNHDA, CDR2 SQIVND (reference sequence). The length of the CDR3 is 16 residues.

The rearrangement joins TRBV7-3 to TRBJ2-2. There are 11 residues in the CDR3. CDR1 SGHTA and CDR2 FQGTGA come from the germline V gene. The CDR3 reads CASAVAGELFF. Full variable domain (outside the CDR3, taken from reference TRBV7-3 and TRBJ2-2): GAGVSQTPSNKVTEKGKYVELRCDPISGHTALYWYRQSLGQGPEFLIYFQGTGAADDSGLPNDRFFAVRPEGSVSTLKIQRTERGDSAVYLCASAVAGELFFGEGSRLTVL.